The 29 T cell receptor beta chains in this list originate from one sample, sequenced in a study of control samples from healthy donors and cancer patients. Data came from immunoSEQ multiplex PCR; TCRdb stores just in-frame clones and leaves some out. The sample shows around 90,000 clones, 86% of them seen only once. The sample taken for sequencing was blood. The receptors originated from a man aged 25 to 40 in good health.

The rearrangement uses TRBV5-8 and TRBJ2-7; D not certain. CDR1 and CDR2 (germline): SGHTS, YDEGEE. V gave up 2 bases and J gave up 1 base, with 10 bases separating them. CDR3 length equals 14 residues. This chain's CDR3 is CASSLDPVSYEQYV. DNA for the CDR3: TGTGCCAGCAGCTTAGACCCAGTATCCTACGAGCAGTACGTC.

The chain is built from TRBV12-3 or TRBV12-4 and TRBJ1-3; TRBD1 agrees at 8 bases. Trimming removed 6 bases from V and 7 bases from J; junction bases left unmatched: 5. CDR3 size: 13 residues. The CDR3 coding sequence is TGTGCCAGCAGACAGACAGGGGCGAACACCATATATTTT. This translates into CASRQTGANTIYF.

CDR3 nucleotides: TGCGCCAGCAGCTTGGGTGGGACGCCCTTGAACACTGAAGCTTTCTTT. Protein product: CASSLGGTPLNTEAFF. The chain joins TRBV5-1 to TRBJ1-1; possible D gene TRBD1, 5 bases. The V end lost 0 bases, the J end lost 0 bases, and 12 bases lay between the germline ends. The CDR3 length is 16 residues. Germline lookup yields CDR1 SGHRS and CDR2 YFSETQ.

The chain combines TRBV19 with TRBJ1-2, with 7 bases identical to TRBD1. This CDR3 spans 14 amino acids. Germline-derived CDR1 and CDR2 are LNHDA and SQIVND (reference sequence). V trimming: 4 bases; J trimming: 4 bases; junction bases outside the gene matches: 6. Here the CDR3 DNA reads TGTGCCAGTAGTACCGGACAGGTTCCCTATGGCTACACCTTC. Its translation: CASSTGQVPYGYTF.

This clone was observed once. CDR3: CASILSRGTYGYTF. The CDR3 coding sequence is TGTGCCAGCATCCTCTCTAGGGGAACTTATGGCTACACCTTC. V usage is TRBV6-5 and J usage is TRBJ1-2, with D possibly TRBD1 on 5 matching bases. The CDR3 totals 14 residues. The ends were cut back, 7 bases at V and 5 bases at J, with 17 bases in the middle. Germline CDR1 and CDR2: MNHEY and SVGAGI.

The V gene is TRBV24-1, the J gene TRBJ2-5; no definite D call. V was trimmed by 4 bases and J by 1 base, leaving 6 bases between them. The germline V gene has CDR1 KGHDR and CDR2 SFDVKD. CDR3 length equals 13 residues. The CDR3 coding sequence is TGTGCCACCAGTGACGGATCCCAAGAGACCCAGTACTTC. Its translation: CATSDGSQETQYF.

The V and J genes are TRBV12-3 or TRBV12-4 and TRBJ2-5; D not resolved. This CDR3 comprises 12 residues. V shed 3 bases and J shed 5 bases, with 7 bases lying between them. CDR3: CASSFDAETQYF. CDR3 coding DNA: TGTGCCAGCAGTTTTGACGCCGAGACCCAGTACTTC.

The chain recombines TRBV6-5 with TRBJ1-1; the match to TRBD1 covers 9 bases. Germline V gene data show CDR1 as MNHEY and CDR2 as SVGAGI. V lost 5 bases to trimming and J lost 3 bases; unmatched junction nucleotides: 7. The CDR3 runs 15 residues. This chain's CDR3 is CASSTMDRGDTEAFF. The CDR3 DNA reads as TGTGCCAGCAGTACCATGGACAGGGGCGACACTGAAGCTTTCTTT.

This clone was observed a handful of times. As DNA, the CDR3 is TGCGCCAGCAGTGAGGGGGGCCGGAACACCGGGGAGCTGTTTTTT. Amino acid sequence: CASSEGGRNTGELFF. V is TRBV10-2 and J is TRBJ2-2; D perhaps matches TRBD1 (6 bases). Germline V gene sequence: CDR1 WSHSY, CDR2 SAAADI. The CDR3 has 15 residues. The V end lost 2 bases, the J end lost 1 base, and 8 bases lay between the germline ends.

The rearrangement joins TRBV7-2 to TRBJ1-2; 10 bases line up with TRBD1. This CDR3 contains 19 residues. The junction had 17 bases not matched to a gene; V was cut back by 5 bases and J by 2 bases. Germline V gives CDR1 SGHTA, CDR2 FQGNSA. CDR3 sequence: CASSQRFPSGQGTNYGYTF. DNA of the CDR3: TGTGCCAGCAGCCAACGATTTCCCTCGGGACAGGGGACGAACTATGGCTACACCTTC.

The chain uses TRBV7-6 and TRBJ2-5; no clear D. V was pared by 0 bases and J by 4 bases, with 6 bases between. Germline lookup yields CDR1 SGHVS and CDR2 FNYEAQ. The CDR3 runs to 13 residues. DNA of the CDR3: TGTGCCAGCAGCTTAGCCTTCGGAGAGACCCAGTACTTC. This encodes CASSLAFGETQYF.

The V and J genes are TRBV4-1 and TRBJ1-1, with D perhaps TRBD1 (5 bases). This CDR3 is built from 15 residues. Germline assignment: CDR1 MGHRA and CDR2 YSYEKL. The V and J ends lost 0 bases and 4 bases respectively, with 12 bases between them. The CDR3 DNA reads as TGCGCCAGCAGCCAAGATAGGGGAGGGGTCACTGAAGCTTTCTTT. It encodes CASSQDRGGVTEAFF.

CDR3 loop: CASSIRGRKVPVANYGYTF. The CDR3 nucleotides are TGTGCCAGTAGTATACGGGGGCGGAAGGTCCCCGTAGCTAACTATGGCTACACCTTC. The chain is built from TRBV19 and TRBJ1-2, with a weak D call TRBD1 (6 bases). Germline assignment: CDR1 LNHDA and CDR2 SQIVND (reference sequence). The CDR3 extends over 19 amino acids. The V end was cut by 2 bases, the J end by 0 bases, with 22 bases between.

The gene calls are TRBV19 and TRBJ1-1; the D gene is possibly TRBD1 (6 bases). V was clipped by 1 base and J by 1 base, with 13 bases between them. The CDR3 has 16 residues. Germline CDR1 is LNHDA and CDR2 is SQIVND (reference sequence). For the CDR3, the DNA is TGTGCCAGTAGTATAGGTCGAGTGACAGGGAACACTGAAGCTTTCTTT. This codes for CASSIGRVTGNTEAFF.

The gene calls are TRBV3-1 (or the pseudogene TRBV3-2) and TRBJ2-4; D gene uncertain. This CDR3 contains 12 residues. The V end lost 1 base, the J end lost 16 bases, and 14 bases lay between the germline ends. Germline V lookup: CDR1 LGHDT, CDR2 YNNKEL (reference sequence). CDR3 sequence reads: CASSQGFNSYYF. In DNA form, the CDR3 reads TGTGCCAGCAGCCAAGGTTTTAACAGTTATTACTTC.

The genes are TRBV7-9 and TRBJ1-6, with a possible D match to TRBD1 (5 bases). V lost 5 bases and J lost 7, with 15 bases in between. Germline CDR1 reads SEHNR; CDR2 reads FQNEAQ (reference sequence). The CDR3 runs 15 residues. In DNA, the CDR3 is TGTGCCAGCAGCCGCACAGGACCGGCAAATTCACCCCTCCACTTT. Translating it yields CASSRTGPANSPLHF.

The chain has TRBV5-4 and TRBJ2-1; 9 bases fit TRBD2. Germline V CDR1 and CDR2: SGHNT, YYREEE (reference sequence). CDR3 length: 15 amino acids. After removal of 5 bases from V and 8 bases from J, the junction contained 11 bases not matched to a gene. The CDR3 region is CASRIAGAPSDEQFF. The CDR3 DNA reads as TGTGCCAGCAGAATAGCGGGGGCCCCCTCCGATGAGCAGTTCTTC.

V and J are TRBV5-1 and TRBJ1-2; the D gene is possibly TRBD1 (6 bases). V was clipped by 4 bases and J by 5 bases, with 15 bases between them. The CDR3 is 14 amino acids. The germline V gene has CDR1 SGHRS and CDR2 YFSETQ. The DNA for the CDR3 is TGCGCCAGCAGCGGCGGTCGGGGGCTTTATGGCTACACCTTC. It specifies CASSGGRGLYGYTF.

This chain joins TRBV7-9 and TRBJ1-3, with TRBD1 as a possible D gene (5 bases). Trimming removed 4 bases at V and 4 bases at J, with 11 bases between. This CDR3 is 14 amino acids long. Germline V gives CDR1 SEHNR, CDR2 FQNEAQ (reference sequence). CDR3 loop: CASSSGGAGNTIYF. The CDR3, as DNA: TGTGCCAGCAGCTCTGGGGGTGCCGGAAACACCATATATTTT.

The CDR3 nucleotides are TGTGCCTGGAGAAGCGGGGGGGCCTACAATGAGCAGTTCTTC. It is translated as CAWRSGGAYNEQFF. The chain joins TRBV30 to TRBJ2-1; 10 nucleotides line up with TRBD2. The CDR3 has 14 residues. The germline V gene encodes CDR1 GTSNPN and CDR2 SVGIG (reference sequence). The junction had 1 base not matched to a gene; V was cut back by 3 bases and J by 2 bases. The full variable domain, rest sourced from reference TRBV30 and TRBJ2-1, is SQTIHQWPATLVQPVGSPLSLECTVEGTSNPNLYWYRQAAGRGLQLLFYSVGIGQISSEVPQNLSASRPQDRQFILSSKKLLLSDSGFYLCAWRSGGAYNEQFFGPGTRLTVL.

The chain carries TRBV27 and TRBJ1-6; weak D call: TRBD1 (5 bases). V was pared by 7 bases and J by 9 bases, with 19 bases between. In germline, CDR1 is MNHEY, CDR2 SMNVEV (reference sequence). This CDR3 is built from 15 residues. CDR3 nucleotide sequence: TGTGCCAGCACCTTCCTGGGGGATATGAGTTCACCCCTCCACTTT. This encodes CASTFLGDMSSPLHF.

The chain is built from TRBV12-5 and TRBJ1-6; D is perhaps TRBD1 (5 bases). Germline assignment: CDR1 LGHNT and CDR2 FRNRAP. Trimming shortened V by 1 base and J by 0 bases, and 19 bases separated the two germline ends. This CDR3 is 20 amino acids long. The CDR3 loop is CASGLDDSSLPRSYNSPLHF. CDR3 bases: TGTGCTAGTGGTTTGGACGACAGTTCTTTACCTCGCTCCTATAATTCACCCCTCCACTTT.

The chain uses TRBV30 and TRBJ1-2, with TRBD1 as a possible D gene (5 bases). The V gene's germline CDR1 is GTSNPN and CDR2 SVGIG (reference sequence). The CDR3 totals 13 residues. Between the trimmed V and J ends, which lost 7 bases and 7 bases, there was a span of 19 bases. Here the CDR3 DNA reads TGTGCCTCGGCCTGGGAGGGGCAGGGTGGCTACACCTTC. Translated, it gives CASAWEGQGGYTF. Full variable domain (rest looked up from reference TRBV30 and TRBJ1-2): SQTIHQWPATLVQPVGSPLSLECTVEGTSNPNLYWYRQAAGRGLQLLFYSVGIGQISSEVPQNLSASRPQDRQFILSSKKLLLSDSGFYLCASAWEGQGGYTFGSGTRLTVV.

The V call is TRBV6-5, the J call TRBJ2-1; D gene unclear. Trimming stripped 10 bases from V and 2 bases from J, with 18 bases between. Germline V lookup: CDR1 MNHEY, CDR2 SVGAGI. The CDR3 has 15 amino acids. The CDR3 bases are TGTGCCACAGCGACCTCGCCAGGCACCTACAATGAGCAGTTCTTC. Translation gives CATATSPGTYNEQFF.

The CDR3 DNA follows: TGTGCCATCAGCGGACTAGCGGGGGTGACAGGCGAGCAGTACTTC. Translated: CAISGLAGVTGEQYF. The chain employs TRBV10-3 and TRBJ2-7, with 13 bases aligning to TRBD2. This CDR3 has 15 residues. V shed 6 bases, J shed 6 bases, and the junction held 8 bases outside the gene matches. From germline, CDR1 is ENHRY and CDR2 SYGVKD.

CDR3 coding DNA: TGTGCCAGCAGCCGGACGGAGGAGAGGACCCAGTACTTC. It translates to CASSRTEERTQYF. The V and J genes are TRBV12-3 or TRBV12-4 and TRBJ2-5, with a tentative D call TRBD2 (5 bases). CDR3 length equals 13 residues. The germline V and J ends were trimmed by 6 bases and 7 bases, with 15 bases remaining between them.

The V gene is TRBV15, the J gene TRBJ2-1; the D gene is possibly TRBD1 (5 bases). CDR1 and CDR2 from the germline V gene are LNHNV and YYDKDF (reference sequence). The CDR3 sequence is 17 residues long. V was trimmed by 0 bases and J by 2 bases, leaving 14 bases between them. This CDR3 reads CATSRDKNRLPYNEQFF. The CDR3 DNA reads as TGTGCCACCAGCAGAGATAAGAACAGGCTCCCCTACAATGAGCAGTTCTTC. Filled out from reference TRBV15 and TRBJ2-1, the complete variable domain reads DAMVIQNPRYQVTQFGKPVTLSCSQTLNHNVMYWYQQKSSQAPKLLFHYYDKDFNNEADTPDNFQSRRPNTSFCFLDIRSPGLGDTAMYLCATSRDKNRLPYNEQFFGPGTRLTVL.

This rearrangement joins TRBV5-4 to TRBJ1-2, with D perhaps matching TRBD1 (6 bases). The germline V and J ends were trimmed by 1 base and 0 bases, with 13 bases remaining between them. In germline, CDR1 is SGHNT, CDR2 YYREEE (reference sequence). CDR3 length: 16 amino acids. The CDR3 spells CASSLRDTTANYGYTF. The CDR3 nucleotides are TGTGCCAGCAGCTTGAGGGACACAACAGCTAACTATGGCTACACCTTC.

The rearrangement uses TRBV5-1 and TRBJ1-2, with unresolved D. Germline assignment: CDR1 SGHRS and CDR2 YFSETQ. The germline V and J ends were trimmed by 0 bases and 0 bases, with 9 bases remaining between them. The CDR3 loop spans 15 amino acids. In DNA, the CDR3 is TGCGCCAGCAGCTTGGACAGCACCGCTAACTATGGCTACACCTTC. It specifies CASSLDSTANYGYTF. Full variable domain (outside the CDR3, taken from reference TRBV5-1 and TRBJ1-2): KAGVTQTPRYLIKTRGQQVTLSCSPISGHRSVSWYQQTPGQGLQFLFEYFSETQRNKGNFPGRFSGRQFSNSRSEMNVSTLELGDSALYLCASSLDSTANYGYTFGSGTRLTVV.